The 24 T cell receptor beta chains presented below share a single source sample, sequenced in a study of T-cell memory formation after mild COVID-19. TCRdb re-derived calls from the 5' RACE reads in MiXCR, one entry per CDR3 protein. The table lists 40,000 to 55,000 distinct CDR3 sequences, 7.3% of them singletons. The sample consisted of PBMCs or a T cell subset sorted from them (not recorded which). The receptors originated from a man between 18 and 35 years old who had mild COVID-19 (a few samples of this study predate the infection). Cell type and time point are not known.

This clonotype was detected only once. The rearrangement joins TRBV6-2 or TRBV6-3 to TRBJ2-4; D unclear. V was pared by 7 bases and J by 0 bases, with 10 bases between. This CDR3 comprises 14 residues. CDR1 and CDR2 from the germline V gene are MNHEY and SVGEGT. CDR3 DNA: TGTGCCAGCACATCAAGAGTAGCCAAAAACATTCAGTACTTC. Its translation: CASTSRVAKNIQYF.

This clonotype was counted many times. The rearrangement links TRBV7-3 to TRBJ2-1; D might be TRBD2 (6 bases). V was cut by 5 bases and J by 0 bases, with 8 bases left in between. The CDR3 sequence is 14 residues long. Germline V gene data show CDR1 as SGHTA and CDR2 as FQGTGA. The CDR3 is CASSPGLSYNEQFF. DNA of the CDR3: TGTGCCAGCAGCCCGGGACTCTCCTACAATGAGCAGTTCTTC.

There are a few counts of this clonotype. The CDR3: CASSQPDRNSPLHF. As DNA, the CDR3 is TGCGCCAGCAGCCAGCCCGACCGTAATTCACCCCTCCACTTT. The gene calls are TRBV4-3 and TRBJ1-6, with D unclear. Germline CDR1 is LGHNA and CDR2 is YSLEER. V lost 3 bases and J lost 6, with 9 bases in between. The CDR3 runs to 14 residues.

The chain links TRBV5-1 to TRBJ2-1, with TRBD2 as a possible D gene (5 bases). From germline, CDR1 is SGHRS and CDR2 YFSETQ. This CDR3 is 15 amino acids long. V lost 5 bases and J 0 bases, leaving 12 bases between the germline ends. In DNA form, the CDR3 reads TGCGCCAGCAGTTTCGTAGCGAGCTCCTACAATGAGCAGTTCTTC. Translated, it gives CASSFVASSYNEQFF.

The gene calls are TRBV20-1 and TRBJ2-1, with 9 bases matching TRBD2. Germline V gene data show CDR1 as DFQATT and CDR2 as SNEGSKA (reference sequence). V trimming: 1 base; J trimming: 4 bases; junction bases outside the gene matches: 8. This CDR3 has 16 residues. CDR3 amino acids: CSARGGSGGVYNEQFF. CDR3 coding DNA: TGCAGTGCTAGAGGAGGTAGCGGGGGAGTTTACAATGAGCAGTTCTTC.

This rearrangement joins TRBV7-9 to TRBJ2-3, with D unclear. CDR1 SEHNR and CDR2 FQNEAQ come from the germline V gene (reference sequence). This CDR3 has 14 amino acids. V gave up 3 bases and J gave up 0 bases, with 7 bases separating them. The DNA for the CDR3 is TGTGCCAGCAGCTTTTCAACCAGCACAGATACGCAGTATTTT. Encoded protein: CASSFSTSTDTQYF.

This clonotype was seen repeatedly, ten times or more. V usage is TRBV7-2 and J usage is TRBJ2-3; D assignment may be TRBD1 or TRBD2 (6 bases each). The CDR3 totals 16 residues. Germline V gene sequence: CDR1 SGHTA, CDR2 FQGNSA. V was shortened by 1 base and J by 6 bases, with 17 bases between the two germline ends. The CDR3 protein is CASSLVRALGGDTQYF. In DNA, the CDR3 is TGTGCCAGCAGCTTAGTAAGGGCGCTAGGGGGGGATACGCAGTATTTT.

This clonotype was seen a few times. CDR3 sequence reads: CSAREPLGQGEYGYTF. CDR3 in DNA: TGCAGTGCTAGAGAGCCCTTGGGACAGGGAGAATATGGCTACACCTTC. The rearrangement uses TRBV20-1 and TRBJ1-2; 9 bases align to TRBD1. The germline V gene encodes CDR1 DFQATT and CDR2 SNEGSKA (reference sequence). The CDR3 is 16 residues long. V shed 0 bases, J shed 5 bases, and the junction held 10 bases outside the gene matches.

CDR3 nucleotides: TGTGCCAGCAGTTTAATGAGAGGGGCGGAGACCCAGTACTTC. As protein: CASSLMRGAETQYF. J is TRBJ2-5 and V is TRBV6-2 or TRBV6-3, with D perhaps being TRBD1 or TRBD2 (5 bases each). The germline V gene has CDR1 MNHEY and CDR2 SVGEGT. The V and J ends lost 4 bases and 5 bases respectively, with 14 bases between them. This CDR3 comprises 14 residues.

This clonotype was counted ten times or more. V is TRBV3-1 and J is TRBJ1-1; perhaps TRBD1 as D (5 bases). Germline CDR1 reads LGHDT; CDR2 reads YNNKEL (reference sequence). V lost 1 base and J lost 6, with 15 bases in between. The CDR3 contains 15 residues. The CDR3 DNA reads as TGTGCCAGCAGCCAAGCAGGGACGGGCAGCGCTGAAGCTTTCTTT. Protein product: CASSQAGTGSAEAFF.

This clonotype was seen a few times. The chain is built from TRBV30 and TRBJ2-1; TRBD1 aligns across 9 bases. Trimming at V came to 2 bases and at J to 8 bases, leaving 13 bases not matched to a gene. From germline, CDR1 is GTSNPN and CDR2 SVGIG (reference sequence). There are 16 residues in the CDR3. CDR3 DNA sequence: TGTGCCTGGAGTTCCCAGAGACAGGGGGTACCCCATGAGCAGTTCTTC. It yields the protein CAWSSQRQGVPHEQFF. The variable domain in full, with the rest retrieved from reference TRBV30 and TRBJ2-1, is SQTIHQWPATLVQPVGSPLSLECTVEGTSNPNLYWYRQAAGRGLQLLFYSVGIGQISSEVPQNLSASRPQDRQFILSSKKLLLSDSGFYLCAWSSQRQGVPHEQFFGPGTRLTVL.

V and J are TRBV7-9 and TRBJ1-1; D not certain. The CDR3 is made up of 16 amino acids. The V gene lost 1 base and the J gene lost 4 bases, with 16 bases spanning the gap. Germline V gene data show CDR1 as SEHNR and CDR2 as FQNEAQ (reference sequence). This chain's CDR3 is CASSLEGWYGGTEAFF. The CDR3 DNA sequence: TGTGCCAGCAGCTTAGAAGGGTGGTACGGCGGCACTGAAGCTTTCTTT.

The J gene is TRBJ2-1, the V gene TRBV4-1; 8 nucleotides match TRBD2. Germline lookup yields CDR1 MGHRA and CDR2 YSYEKL. V lost 5 bases, J lost 6 bases, and 6 bases stayed unmatched. The CDR3 is 14 amino acids. The CDR3 DNA sequence: TGCGCCAGCAGCGAGCGACTAGCGCCCAATGAGCAGTTCTTC. This translates into CASSERLAPNEQFF.

The chain carries TRBV7-3 and TRBJ2-1; D remains ambiguous. The CDR3 totals 14 residues. Germline V gene lookup returns CDR1 SGHTA and CDR2 FQGTGA. The V end lost 1 base, the J end lost 9 bases, and 13 bases lay between the germline ends. For the CDR3, the DNA is TGTGCCAGCAGCTTAAATCGGGTGGCCGGTGAGCAGTTCTTC. This gives the protein CASSLNRVAGEQFF.

This clonotype came up a few times. The rearrangement uses TRBV7-2 and TRBJ1-6; D unresolved. The CDR3 has 16 residues. Per the germline V gene, CDR1 is SGHTA and CDR2 is FQGNSA. Trimming cost V 4 bases and J 5 bases, with 15 bases left between them. The CDR3 loop is CASSSLDGGHNSPLHF. The CDR3, as DNA: TGTGCCAGCAGCTCTCTGGACGGTGGTCATAATTCACCCCTCCACTTT. The full variable domain, its missing parts supplied by reference TRBV7-2 and TRBJ1-6, is GAGVSQSPSNKVTEKGKDVELRCDPISGHTALYWYRQSLGQGLEFLIYFQGNSAPDKSGLPSDRFSAERTGGSVSTLTIQRTQQEDSAVYLCASSSLDGGHNSPLHFGNGTRLTVT.

The table lists this clonotype with many counts. V gene TRBV5-1 combines with J gene TRBJ2-5; D is perhaps TRBD2 (6 bases). V shed 4 bases and J shed 10 bases, with 20 bases lying between them. In germline, CDR1 is SGHRS, CDR2 YFSETQ. The CDR3 sequence is 14 residues long. The CDR3 DNA reads TGCGCCAGCAGCCCCCTTCCGGGGTCGGAGGGCCAGTACTTC. Translation gives CASSPLPGSEGQYF.

This clonotype was seen at least ten times. The genes are TRBV6-2 or TRBV6-3 and TRBJ2-1; no reliable D call. Per the germline V gene, CDR1 is MNHEY and CDR2 is SVGEGT. This CDR3 contains 14 residues. V was clipped by 7 bases and J by 4 bases, with 14 bases between them. CDR3 sequence: CASTGFLSYNEQFF. Written as DNA, the CDR3 is TGTGCCAGCACTGGGTTCCTTTCATACAATGAGCAGTTCTTC.

V usage is TRBV12-3 or TRBV12-4 and J usage is TRBJ2-5, with unresolved D. V was shortened by 3 bases and J by 5 bases, with 4 bases between the two germline ends. This CDR3 is 11 amino acids long. The CDR3 DNA sequence: TGTGCCAGCAGTTTCAGGGAGACCCAGTACTTC. Translated: CASSFRETQYF.

This clonotype was observed a handful of times. The chain carries TRBV20-1 and TRBJ1-3; D not certain. Germline V gene lookup returns CDR1 DFQATT and CDR2 SNEGSKA (reference sequence). V lost 2 bases, J lost 2 bases, and 13 bases lay in between. The CDR3 loop spans 15 amino acids. As DNA, the CDR3 is TGCAGTGCTAGACGGTCACTTGTCCCTGGAAACACCATATATTTT. Protein: CSARRSLVPGNTIYF.

There are many counts of this clonotype. The J gene is TRBJ2-6, the V gene TRBV6-5; 7 bases map to TRBD1. CDR1 is MNHEY and CDR2 is SVGAGI in the germline V gene. Trimming removed 7 bases from V and 3 bases from J; junction bases left unmatched: 6. The CDR3 is made up of 15 amino acids. Here the CDR3 DNA reads TGTGCCAGCACCAGACAGGGTTTTGGGGCCAACGTCCTGACTTTC. Translated, it gives CASTRQGFGANVLTF.

This clonotype was observed a few times. This sequence joins TRBV7-9 and TRBJ1-1; unclear D gene. V gave up 3 bases and J gave up 0 bases, with 11 bases separating them. CDR1 and CDR2 (germline): SEHNR, FQNEAQ (reference sequence). There are 15 residues in the CDR3. CDR3 DNA sequence: TGTGCCAGCAGCTTTAAACGGATGATGAACACTGAAGCTTTCTTT. Protein sequence: CASSFKRMMNTEAFF.

The genes are TRBV28 and TRBJ1-2; no clear D. This CDR3 has 13 amino acids. V was clipped by 8 bases and J by 7 bases, with 17 bases between them. Germline V gene sequence: CDR1 MDHEN, CDR2 SYDVKM. This CDR3 is CASAPTAGLGYTF. CDR3 coding DNA: TGTGCCAGCGCCCCCACGGCGGGTCTTGGCTACACCTTC.

This clonotype has ten or more counts. CDR3 in amino acids: CASTKSPRAIYNEQFF. The CDR3 DNA reads TGTGCCAGCACCAAGTCCCCCCGGGCCATCTACAATGAGCAGTTCTTC. This chain links TRBV6-5 with TRBJ2-1; D is unresolved. Trimming left V 7 bases short and J 3 bases short, with 19 bases between. Germline V gene data show CDR1 as MNHEY and CDR2 as SVGAGI. This CDR3 spans 16 amino acids.

This clonotype occurred many times. The chain combines TRBV10-3 with TRBJ2-5; perhaps D is TRBD1 or TRBD2 (5 bases each). The germline V and J ends were trimmed by 3 bases and 2 bases, with 10 bases remaining between them. Germline CDR1 reads ENHRY; CDR2 reads SYGVKD. The CDR3 runs to 14 residues. Here the CDR3 DNA reads TGTGCCATCAGTGACGGGACGGCACAAGAGACCCAGTACTTC. Protein sequence: CAISDGTAQETQYF.